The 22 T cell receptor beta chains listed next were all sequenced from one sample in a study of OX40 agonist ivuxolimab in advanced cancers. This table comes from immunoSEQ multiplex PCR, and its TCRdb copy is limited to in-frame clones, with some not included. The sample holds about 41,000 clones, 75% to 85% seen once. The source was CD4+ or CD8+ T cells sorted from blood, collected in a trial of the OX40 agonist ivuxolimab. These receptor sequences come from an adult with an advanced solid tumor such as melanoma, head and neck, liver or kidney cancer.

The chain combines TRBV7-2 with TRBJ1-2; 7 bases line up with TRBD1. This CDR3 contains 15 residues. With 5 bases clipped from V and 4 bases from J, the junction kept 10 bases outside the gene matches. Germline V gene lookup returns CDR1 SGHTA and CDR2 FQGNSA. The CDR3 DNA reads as TGTGCCAGCAGCCTAAGACCGGACAGGTCCTATGGCTACACCTTC. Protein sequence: CASSLRPDRSYGYTF.

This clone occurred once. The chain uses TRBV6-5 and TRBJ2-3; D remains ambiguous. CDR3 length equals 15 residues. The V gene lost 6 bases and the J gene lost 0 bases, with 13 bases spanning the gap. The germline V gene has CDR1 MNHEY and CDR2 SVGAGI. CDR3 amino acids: CASRLRAASTDTQYF. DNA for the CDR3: TGTGCCAGCAGGCTCCGTGCGGCTAGCACAGATACGCAGTATTTT.

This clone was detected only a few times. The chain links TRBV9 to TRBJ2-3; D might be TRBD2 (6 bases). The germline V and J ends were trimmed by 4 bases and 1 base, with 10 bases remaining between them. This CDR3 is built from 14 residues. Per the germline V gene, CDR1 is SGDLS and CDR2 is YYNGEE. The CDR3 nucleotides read TGTGCCAGCAGCTCCTCGGGGGGCACAGATACGCAGTATTTT. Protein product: CASSSSGGTDTQYF.

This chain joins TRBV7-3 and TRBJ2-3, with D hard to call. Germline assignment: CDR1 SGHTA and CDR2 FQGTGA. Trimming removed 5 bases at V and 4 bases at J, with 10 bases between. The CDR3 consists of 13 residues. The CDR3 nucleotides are TGTGCCAGCAGCCCTGGATACCCAGATACGCAGTATTTT. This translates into CASSPGYPDTQYF.

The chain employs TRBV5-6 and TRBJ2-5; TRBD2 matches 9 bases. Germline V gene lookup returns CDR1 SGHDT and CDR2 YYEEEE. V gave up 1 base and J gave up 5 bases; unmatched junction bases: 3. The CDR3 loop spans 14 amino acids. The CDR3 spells CASSLTSGWETQYF. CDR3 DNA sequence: TGTGCCAGCAGCTTGACTAGCGGGTGGGAGACCCAGTACTTC.

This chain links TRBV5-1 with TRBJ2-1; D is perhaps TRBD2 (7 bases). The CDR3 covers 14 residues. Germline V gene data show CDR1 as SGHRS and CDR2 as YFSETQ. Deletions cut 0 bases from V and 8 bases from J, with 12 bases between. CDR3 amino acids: CASSLVGGQDEQFF. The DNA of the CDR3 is TGCGCCAGCAGCTTGGTGGGGGGGCAGGATGAGCAGTTCTTC.

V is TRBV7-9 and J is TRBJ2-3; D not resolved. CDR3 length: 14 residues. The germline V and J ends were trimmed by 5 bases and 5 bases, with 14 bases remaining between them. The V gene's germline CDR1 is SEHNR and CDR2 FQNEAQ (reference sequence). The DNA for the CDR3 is TGTGCCAGCAGCCAGGACGGAGCGCGAGATACGCAGTATTTT. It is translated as CASSQDGARDTQYF.

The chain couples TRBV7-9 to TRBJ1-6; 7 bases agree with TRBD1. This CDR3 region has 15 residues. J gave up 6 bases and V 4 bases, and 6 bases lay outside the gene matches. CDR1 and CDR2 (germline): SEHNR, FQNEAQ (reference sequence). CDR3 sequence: CASSSQGQTNSPLHF. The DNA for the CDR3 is TGTGCCAGCAGCTCCCAGGGACAGACTAATTCACCCCTCCACTTT.

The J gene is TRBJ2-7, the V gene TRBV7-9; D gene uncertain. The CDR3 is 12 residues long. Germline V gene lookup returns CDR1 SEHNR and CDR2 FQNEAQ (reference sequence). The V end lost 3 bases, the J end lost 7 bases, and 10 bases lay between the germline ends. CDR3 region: CASSFTTSEQYF. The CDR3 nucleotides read TGTGCCAGCAGCTTTACGACCTCGGAGCAGTACTTC.

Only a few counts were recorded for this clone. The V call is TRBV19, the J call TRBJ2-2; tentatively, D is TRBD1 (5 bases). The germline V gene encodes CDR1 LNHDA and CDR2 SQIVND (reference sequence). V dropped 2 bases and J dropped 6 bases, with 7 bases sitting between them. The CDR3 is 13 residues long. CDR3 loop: CASSIRGPGELFF. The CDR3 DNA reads TGTGCCAGTAGTATAAGGGGCCCCGGGGAGCTGTTTTTT. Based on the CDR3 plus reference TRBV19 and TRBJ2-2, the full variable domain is DGGITQSPKYLFRKEGQNVTLSCEQNLNHDAMYWYRQDPGQGLRLIYYSQIVNDFQKGDIAEGYSVSREKKESFPLTVTSAQKNPTAFYLCASSIRGPGELFFGEGSRLTVL.

The CDR3 here is CASSPRDRGGSGTGELFF. CDR3 DNA sequence: TGTGCCAGTAGTCCCCGGGACAGGGGAGGTTCGGGCACCGGGGAGCTGTTTTTT. The chain recombines TRBV19 with TRBJ2-2, with TRBD1 identical over 10 bases. The ends lost 5 bases at V and 4 bases at J; junction bases unmatched: 13. Germline-derived CDR1 and CDR2 are LNHDA and SQIVND (reference sequence). This CDR3 comprises 18 residues.

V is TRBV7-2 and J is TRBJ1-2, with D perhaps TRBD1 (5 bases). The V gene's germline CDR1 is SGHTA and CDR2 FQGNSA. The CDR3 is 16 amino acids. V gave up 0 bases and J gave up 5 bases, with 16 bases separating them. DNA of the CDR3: TGTGCCAGCAGCTTAGCCCCGCTGACAGATACATATGGCTACACCTTC. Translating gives CASSLAPLTDTYGYTF.

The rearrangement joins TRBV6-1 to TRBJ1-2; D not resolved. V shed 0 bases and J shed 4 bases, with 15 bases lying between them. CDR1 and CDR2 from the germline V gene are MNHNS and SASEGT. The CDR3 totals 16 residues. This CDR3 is CASSEARGGLSYGYTF. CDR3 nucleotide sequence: TGTGCCAGCAGTGAAGCGCGGGGAGGGTTAAGCTATGGCTACACCTTC.

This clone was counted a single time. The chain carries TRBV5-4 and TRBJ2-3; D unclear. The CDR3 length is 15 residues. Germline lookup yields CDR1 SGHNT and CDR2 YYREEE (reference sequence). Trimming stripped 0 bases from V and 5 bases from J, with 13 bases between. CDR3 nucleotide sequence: TGTGCCAGCAGCTTGGTCGGGCGTTCGGGAGATACGCAGTATTTT. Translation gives CASSLVGRSGDTQYF.

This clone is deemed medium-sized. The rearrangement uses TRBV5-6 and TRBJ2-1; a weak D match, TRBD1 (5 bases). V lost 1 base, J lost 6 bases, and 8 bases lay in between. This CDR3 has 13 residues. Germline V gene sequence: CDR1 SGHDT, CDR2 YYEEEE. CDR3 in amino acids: CASSLPQGNEQFF. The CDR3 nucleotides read TGTGCCAGCAGCTTGCCCCAGGGCAATGAGCAGTTCTTC. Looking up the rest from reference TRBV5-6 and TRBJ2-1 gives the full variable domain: DAGVTQSPTHLIKTRGQQVTLRCSPKSGHDTVSWYQQALGQGPQFIFQYYEEEERQRGNFPDRFSGHQFPNYSSELNVNALLLGDSALYLCASSLPQGNEQFFGPGTRLTVL.

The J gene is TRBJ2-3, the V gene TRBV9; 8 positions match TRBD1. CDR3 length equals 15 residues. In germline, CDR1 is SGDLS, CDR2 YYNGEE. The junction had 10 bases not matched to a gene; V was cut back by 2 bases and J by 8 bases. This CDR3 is CASSVSGTGPITQYF. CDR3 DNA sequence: TGTGCCAGCAGCGTCTCCGGGACAGGTCCAATTACGCAGTATTTT.

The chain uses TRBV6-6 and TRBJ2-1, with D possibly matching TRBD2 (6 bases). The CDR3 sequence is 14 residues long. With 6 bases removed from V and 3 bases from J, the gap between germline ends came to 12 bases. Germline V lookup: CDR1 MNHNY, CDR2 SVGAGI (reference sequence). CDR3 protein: CASRGGTDYNEQFF. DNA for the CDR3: TGTGCCAGCAGGGGCGGGACTGACTACAATGAGCAGTTCTTC.

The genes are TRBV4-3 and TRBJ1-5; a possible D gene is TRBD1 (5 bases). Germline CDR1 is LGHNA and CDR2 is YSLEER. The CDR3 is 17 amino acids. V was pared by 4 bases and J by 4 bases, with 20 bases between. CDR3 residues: CASSLDLGGGDNQPQHF. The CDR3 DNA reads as TGCGCCAGCAGCCTCGATCTCGGGGGTGGAGATAATCAGCCCCAGCATTTT.

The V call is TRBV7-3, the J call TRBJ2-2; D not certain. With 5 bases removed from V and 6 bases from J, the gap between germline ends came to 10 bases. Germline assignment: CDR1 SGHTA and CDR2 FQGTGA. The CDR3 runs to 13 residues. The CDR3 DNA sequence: TGTGCCAGCAGCACCAGTCAGTCCGGGGAGCTGTTTTTT. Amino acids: CASSTSQSGELFF.

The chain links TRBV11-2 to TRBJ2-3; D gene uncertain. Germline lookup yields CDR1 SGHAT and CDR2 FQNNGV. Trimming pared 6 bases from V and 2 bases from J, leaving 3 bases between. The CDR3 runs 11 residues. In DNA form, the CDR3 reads TGTGCCAGCAGTCTCACAGATACGCAGTATTTT. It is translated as CASSLTDTQYF.

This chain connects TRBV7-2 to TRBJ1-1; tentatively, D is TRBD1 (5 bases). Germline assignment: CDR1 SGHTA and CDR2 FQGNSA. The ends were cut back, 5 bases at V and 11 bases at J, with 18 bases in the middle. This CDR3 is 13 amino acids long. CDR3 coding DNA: TGTGCCAGCAGCGTCCAGGCGGGGCGGTGGGCTTTCTTT. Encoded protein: CASSVQAGRWAFF.

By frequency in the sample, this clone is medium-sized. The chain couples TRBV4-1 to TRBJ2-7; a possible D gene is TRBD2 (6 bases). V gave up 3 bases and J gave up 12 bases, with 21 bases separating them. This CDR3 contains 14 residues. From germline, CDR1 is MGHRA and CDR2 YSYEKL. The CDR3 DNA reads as TGCGCCAGCAGCCAGATGCGGGCGGGGTTCCCGCCGTACTTC. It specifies CASSQMRAGFPPYF.